A selection of T cell receptor beta chains follows, all from one sample in a study of blood T cell repertoires in COVID-19. The data were produced by immunoSEQ multiplex PCR, yet TCRdb's version contains in-frame clones alone and is incomplete. The sample records roughly 87,000 clones, roughly 80% being singletons. Sequences were obtained from peripheral blood. The source is an older woman with acute or convalescent COVID-19. CDR3s include the opening cysteine and the closing phenylalanine or tryptophan. A D gene is named only where the DNA matches it firmly. Rows may omit the clone size; those that give it use once, few, many or a size class.

V	J	D	size	CDR3	DNA
TRBV27	TRBJ2-2	.	once	CASRPGAGFTGELFF	TGTGCCAGCAGGCCGGGCGCGGGGTTCACCGGGGAGCTGTTTTTT
TRBV3-1/TRBV3-2	TRBJ1-2	.	.	CASSQRRSGGYYGYTF	TGTGCCAGCAGCCAAAGGCGGTCGGGGGGGTACTATGGCTACACCTTC
TRBV6-5	TRBJ1-1	TRBD1	.	CASRVDRGAEAFF	TGTGCCAGCAGGGTCGACAGGGGCGCTGAAGCTTTCTTT
TRBV5-1	TRBJ1-1	TRBD1	few	CASSPNWGQGNTEAFF	TGCGCCAGCAGCCCGAATTGGGGACAGGGGAACACTGAAGCTTTCTTT
TRBV2	TRBJ1-1	TRBD1	.	CASSPGTGDVGTEAFF	TGTGCCAGCAGTCCCGGGACAGGGGACGTTGGGACTGAAGCTTTCTTT
TRBV6-5	TRBJ1-5	TRBD1	once	CASSSADRGREPQHF	TGTGCCAGCAGTTCTGCCGACAGGGGGCGCGAGCCCCAGCATTTT
TRBV30	TRBJ2-7	.	.	CAWNRGLVGSYEQYF	TGTGCCTGGAACCGCGGACTTGTGGGATCCTACGAGCAGTACTTC
TRBV11-3	TRBJ2-1	TRBD2	.	CASKRPSGGNEQFF	TGTGCCAGCAAACGGCCTAGCGGGGGGAATGAGCAGTTCTTC
TRBV30	TRBJ1-2	.	.	CAWSIDGGFYGYTF	TGTGCCTGGAGTATCGACGGGGGATTCTATGGCTACACCTTC
TRBV9	TRBJ1-1	.	.	CASSALDGHTEAFF	TGTGCCAGCAGCGCCCTAGACGGACACACGGAAGCTTTCTTT
TRBV18	TRBJ2-3	.	.	CASSPVRGGLRADTQYF	TGTGCCAGCTCACCAGTTAGGGGGGGCCTAAGGGCAGATACGCAGTATTTT
TRBV5-3	TRBJ1-1	.	.	CARSSLGEGRMNTEAFF	TGTGCCAGAAGCTCCCTCGGGGAAGGTAGAATGAACACTGAAGCTTTCTTT
TRBV7-2	TRBJ1-1	.	.	CASSLGLPNTEAFF	TGTGCCAGCAGCTTAGGACTTCCGAACACTGAAGCTTTCTTT
TRBV18	TRBJ2-1	.	.	CASTVSSGFEQFF	TGTGCCAGCACCGTTTCTTCGGGGTTTGAGCAGTTCTTC
TRBV11-2	TRBJ1-6	.	.	CASSWFEGDRSPLHF	TGTGCCAGCAGCTGGTTCGAGGGGGATCGCTCACCCCTCCACTTT
TRBV7-2	TRBJ1-4	.	.	CASSPVFGGKNEKLFF	TGTGCCAGCAGCCCCGTTTTTGGCGGAAAAAATGAAAAACTGTTTTTT